This TCR beta chain was retrieved from a study of cytomegalovirus exposure and HLA in healthy donors. Of note for this clone: Its antigen is unidentified.

Overall study findings and caveats: With further analysis later on, most CMV-associated TCR beta chains appeared HLA-restricted. In vitro work confirmed that three CMV-associated chains recognize CMV antigens.

The CDR3 runs to 12 residues. The germline V gene has CDR1 SNHLY and CDR2 FYNNEI. V lost 3 bases and J lost 3, with 5 bases in between. PCR used 60 Vbeta primers and 13 Jbeta primers. Assay: immunoSEQ multiplex PCR; the TCRdb copy retains only in-frame clones and omits some. The table shows 150,000 to 180,000 clones, with approximately 80% occurring only once. The origin of this receptor is a man aged 25-45 years in good health and CMV-seropositive. The sample was PBMCs. The chain employs TRBV2 and TRBJ2-5, with unresolved D. The CDR3 protein is CASSDVEETQYF. As DNA, the CDR3 is TGTGCCAGCAGTGATGTAGAAGAGACCCAGTACTTC.